This T cell receptor (beta chain) was recorded in a study of human T cells and chemical hapten exposure. General study results and limits: DPC sensitization did not alter TCRs above 1 in 1000 frequency.

Library preparation tagged each individual cDNA molecule with a unique molecular identifier. TCRdb recomputed calls from the RACE reads with MiXCR, one row per CDR3 protein. Of some 88,000 distinct CDR3 sequences listed, roughly 9.6% are singletons. The time point: patch test 2, 6 weeks after DPC sensitization. As for treatment: therapeutic diphenylcyclopropenone sensitization with weekly scalp DPC. The study enrolled 18 to 70-year-old alopecia patients suitable for DPC. Total RNA came from unfractionated whole blood. About this clonotype: Its antigen remains unknown.

Germline V gene sequence: CDR1 DFQATT, CDR2 SNEGSKA (reference sequence). Trimming cost V 5 bases and J 6 bases; bases outside gene matches: 7. There are 15 residues in the CDR3. The source is a middle-aged man with alopecia areata. Some clones in this sample may be carry-over from other donors' samples. The chain is built from TRBV20-1 and TRBJ2-2, with 12 bases identical to TRBD2. This specimen was whole blood, taken in connection with sensitization to the hapten diphenylcyclopropenone (DPC). The chain's CDR3 is CSAQSSGRAPGELFF. CDR3 DNA: TGCAGTGCTCAATCTAGCGGGAGGGCCCCCGGGGAGCTGTTTTTT.